A selection of T cell receptor beta chains follows, all from one sample in a study of cytomegalovirus exposure and HLA in healthy donors. Generated by immunoSEQ multiplex PCR, the TCRdb table keeps only in-frame clones and is missing some. In the table there are 100,000 or so clones, 80% to 85% of which are singletons. Specimen: PBMCs. These receptors all stem from a man aged 30-40 years in good health and CMV-seropositive. CDR3s include the opening cysteine and the closing phenylalanine or tryptophan. The D gene is left open where the match is weak. Only some rows state a clone size, as once, few, many or a class for expanded clones.

clone_size j_call v_call d_call cdr3_nt cdr3_aa
- TRBJ2-1 TRBV7-2 - TGTGCCAGCAGCCGCTCTAGGAGCTCCTACAATGAGCAGTTCTTC CASSRSRSSYNEQFF
- TRBJ2-2 TRBV28 TRBD2 TGTGCCAGCAGCCCAGCGGGGGGGGCCGGGGAGCTGTTTTTT CASSPAGGAGELFF
few TRBJ2-7 TRBV19 - TGTGCCAGTAGGCCCCCCGGGTCCTACGAGCAGTACTTC CASRPPGSYEQYF
- TRBJ1-6 TRBV4-1 - TGCGCCAGCAGCCAACTTCCGACAGTTATCTCCTATAATTCACCCCTCCACTTT CASSQLPTVISYNSPLHF
- TRBJ2-7 TRBV6-5 - TGTGCCAGCAGTTACGAGCCCGGCTCCTACGAGCAGTACTTC CASSYEPGSYEQYF
few TRBJ2-2 TRBV6-5 - TGTGCCAGCAGTGAACGCGAGAGCGGGGAGCTGTTTTTT CASSERESGELFF
- TRBJ2-2 TRBV15 - TGTGCCACCAGCGCCTCAAGGAGGGGTATCGGGGAGCTGTTTTTT CATSASRRGIGELFF
- TRBJ1-2 TRBV7-7 - TGTGCTAGCGGGGGGAAGGAGTCAAAACCCTATGGCTACACCTTC CASGGKESKPYGYTF
few TRBJ2-1 TRBV27 TRBD2 TGTGCCAGCAGTCAAGTGCGGGGGGGCTCCTACAATGAGCAGTTCTTC CASSQVRGGSYNEQFF
- TRBJ2-1 TRBV4-1 TRBD1 TGCGCCAGCAGCCCCTCTTGGACAGGGCGGTTCGCCAATGAGCAGTTCTTC CASSPSWTGRFANEQFF
- TRBJ2-7 TRBV6-5 - TGTGCCAGCAGGAAGACAGAGATCTACGAGCAGTACTTC CASRKTEIYEQYF
- TRBJ1-2 TRBV7-2 TRBD1 TGTGCCAGCAGCCCTGACAGGGGAGGCTATGGCTACACCTTC CASSPDRGGYGYTF
- TRBJ1-5 TRBV28 - TGTGCCAGCAGTCCCTCGGACAGCCGGGATCAGCCCCAGCATTTT CASSPSDSRDQPQHF
few TRBJ2-7 TRBV5-4 - TGTGCCAGCAGCTCAAGACAGGACTCCTACGAGCAGTACTTC CASSSRQDSYEQYF
few TRBJ1-3 TRBV5-1 - TGCGCCAGCAGCTTGGCACAGGACGGAAACACCATATATTTT CASSLAQDGNTIYF
- TRBJ1-6 TRBV5-4 - TGTGCCAGCAGCGCGGACAGTGACTCACCCCTCCACTTT CASSADSDSPLHF
- TRBJ2-1 TRBV29-1 TRBD2 TGCAGCGTTCCTCGGGGTAGCGGGGGGTACAATGAGCAGTTCTTC CSVPRGSGGYNEQFF
- TRBJ2-5 TRBV19 TRBD1 TGTGCCAGTAGTCCCGGGACAGGGCGTGGGGAGACCCAGTACTTC CASSPGTGRGETQYF
- TRBJ1-6 TRBV5-4 - TGTGCCAGCAGCTATGGGAGCTCCTATAATTCACCCCTCCACTTT CASSYGSSYNSPLHF
- TRBJ1-1 TRBV30 TRBD1 TGTGCCTCCAAAGGGGAACCGGGACAGGGGGCCCTGACCACTGAAGCTTTCTTT CASKGEPGQGALTTEAFF
once TRBJ2-7 TRBV10-3 TRBD1 TGTGCCATCAGTTCCAGGGGGCTGGGGTCCTACGAGCAGTACTTC CAISSRGLGSYEQYF
- TRBJ2-2 TRBV7-7 TRBD1 TGTGCTAGCAGGAGGGGACAGGGGTTCACCGGGGAGCTGTTTTTT CASRRGQGFTGELFF
- TRBJ2-2 TRBV7-8 TRBD2 TGTGCCAGCAGCTGGGGACTAGCGGGGGGTCGGACCGGGGAGCTGTTTTTT CASSWGLAGGRTGELFF
- TRBJ2-7 TRBV28 - TGTGCCAGCAGTTTTCGAAGGAAGCAGGATAGCTCCTACGAGCAGTACTTC CASSFRRKQDSSYEQYF
- TRBJ1-3 TRBV7-8 TRBD1 TGTGCCAGCAGCCCGACAGGGGGCCATGGAAACACCATATATTTT CASSPTGGHGNTIYF
- TRBJ2-5 TRBV7-2 - TGTGCCAGCAGCCCCCAGCGGTCCCTCCAAGAGACCCAGTACTTC CASSPQRSLQETQYF
- TRBJ1-6 TRBV27 - TGTGCCAGCAGTTTACAGGACATCACTAATTCACCCCTCCACTTT CASSLQDITNSPLHF
- TRBJ2-1 TRBV5-1 TRBD1 TGCGCCAGCAGCAAACCCGGGACAGGGTCGGGGAATGAGCAGTTCTTC CASSKPGTGSGNEQFF
few TRBJ1-4 TRBV7-9 TRBD1 TGTGCCAGCAGCCCCCGTCCGACAGGGGGCGCGACTAATGAAAAACTGTTTTTT CASSPRPTGGATNEKLFF
- TRBJ1-1 TRBV6-6 - TGTGCCAGCAGCCTTACAGGGTCGAACACTGAAGCTTTCTTT CASSLTGSNTEAFF
- TRBJ2-3 TRBV7-9 - TGTGCCAGCAGCTTGCGGGGCGACCCGACAGATACGCAGTATTTT CASSLRGDPTDTQYF
- TRBJ1-6 TRBV6-1 - TGTGCCAGCAGTGATAGCGATTACTATAATTCACCCCTCCACTTT CASSDSDYYNSPLHF
- TRBJ1-5 TRBV6-6 - TGTGCCAGCAGTTACTGGGGAAGGGGTCAGCCCCAGCATTTT CASSYWGRGQPQHF
- TRBJ1-3 TRBV2 - TGTGCCAGCAGTGAAGATGTCCTCTCTGGAAACACCATATATTTT CASSEDVLSGNTIYF
- TRBJ1-5 TRBV5-6 - TGTGCCAGCAGCTTTTCAGGGGATCAGCCCCAGCATTTT CASSFSGDQPQHF
- TRBJ1-1 TRBV6-1 TRBD1 TGTGCCAGCAGTGAAACGGGGGACAGGTTTGTTTATAGGTGGAACACTGAAGCTTTCTTT CASSETGDRFVYRWNTEAFF
- TRBJ1-2 TRBV7-9 - TGTGCCAGCAGCACCCCCCAGGGTGGCTACACCTTC CASSTPQGGYTF